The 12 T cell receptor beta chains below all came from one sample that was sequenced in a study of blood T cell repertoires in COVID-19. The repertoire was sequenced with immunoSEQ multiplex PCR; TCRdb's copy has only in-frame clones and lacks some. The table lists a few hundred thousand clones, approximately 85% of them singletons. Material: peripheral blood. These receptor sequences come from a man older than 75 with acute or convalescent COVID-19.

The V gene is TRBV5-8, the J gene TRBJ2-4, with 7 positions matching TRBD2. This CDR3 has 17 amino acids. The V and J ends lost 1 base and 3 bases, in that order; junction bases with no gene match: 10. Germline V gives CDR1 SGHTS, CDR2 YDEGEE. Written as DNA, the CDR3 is TGTGCCAGCAGCTTGCCTTGGGGGGGTGAGGACAAAAACATTCAGTACTTC. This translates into CASSLPWGGEDKNIQYF.

CDR3 loop: CASSGALGNTIYF. CDR3 sequence (DNA): TGCGCCAGCAGTGGAGCGTTAGGAAACACCATATATTTT. The V gene is TRBV10-1, the J gene TRBJ1-3; D not resolved. The CDR3 is made up of 13 amino acids. The V end was cut by 4 bases, the J end by 4 bases, with 8 bases between. Per germline, CDR1 WNHNN and CDR2 SYGVQD (reference sequence).

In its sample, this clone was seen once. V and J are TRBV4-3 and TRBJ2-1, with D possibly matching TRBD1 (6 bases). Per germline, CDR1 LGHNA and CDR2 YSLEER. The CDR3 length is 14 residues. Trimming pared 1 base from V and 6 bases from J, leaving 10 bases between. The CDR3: CASSQVDRLNEQFF. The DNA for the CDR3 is TGCGCCAGCAGCCAAGTTGACAGGCTCAATGAGCAGTTCTTC.

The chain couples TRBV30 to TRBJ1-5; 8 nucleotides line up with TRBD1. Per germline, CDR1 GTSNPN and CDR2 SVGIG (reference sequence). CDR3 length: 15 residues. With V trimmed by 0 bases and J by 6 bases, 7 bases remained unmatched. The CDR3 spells CAWSVPQGEGQPQHF. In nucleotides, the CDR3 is TGTGCCTGGAGTGTACCACAGGGGGAGGGTCAGCCCCAGCATTTT. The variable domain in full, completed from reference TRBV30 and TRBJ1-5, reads SQTIHQWPATLVQPVGSPLSLECTVEGTSNPNLYWYRQAAGRGLQLLFYSVGIGQISSEVPQNLSASRPQDRQFILSSKKLLLSDSGFYLCAWSVPQGEGQPQHFGDGTRLSIL.

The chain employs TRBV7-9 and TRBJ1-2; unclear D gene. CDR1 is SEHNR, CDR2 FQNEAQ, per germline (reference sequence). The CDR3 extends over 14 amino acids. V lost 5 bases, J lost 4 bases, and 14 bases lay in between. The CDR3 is CASSGERAGYGYTF. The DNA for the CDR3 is TGTGCCAGCAGCGGTGAGAGGGCGGGCTATGGCTACACCTTC.

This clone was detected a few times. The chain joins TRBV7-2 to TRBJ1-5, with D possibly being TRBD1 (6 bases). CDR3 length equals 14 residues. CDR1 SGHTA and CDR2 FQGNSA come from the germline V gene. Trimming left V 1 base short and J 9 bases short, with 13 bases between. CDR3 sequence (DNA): TGTGCCAGCAGCTTAGAGGCAGGGGCACTGCCCCAGCATTTT. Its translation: CASSLEAGALPQHF.

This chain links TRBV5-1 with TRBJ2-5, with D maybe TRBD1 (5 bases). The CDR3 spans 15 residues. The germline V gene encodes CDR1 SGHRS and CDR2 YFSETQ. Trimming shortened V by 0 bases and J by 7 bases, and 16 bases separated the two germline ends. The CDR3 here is CASSLAVGSGLTQYF. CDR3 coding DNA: TGCGCCAGCAGCTTGGCCGTTGGGTCAGGGTTGACCCAGTACTTC. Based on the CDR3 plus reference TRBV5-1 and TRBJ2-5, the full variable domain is KAGVTQTPRYLIKTRGQQVTLSCSPISGHRSVSWYQQTPGQGLQFLFEYFSETQRNKGNFPGRFSGRQFSNSRSEMNVSTLELGDSALYLCASSLAVGSGLTQYFGPGTRLLVL.

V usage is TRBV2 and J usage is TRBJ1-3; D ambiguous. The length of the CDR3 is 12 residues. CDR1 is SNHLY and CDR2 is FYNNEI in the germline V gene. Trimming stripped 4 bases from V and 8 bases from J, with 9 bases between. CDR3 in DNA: TGTGCCAGCAGTGTCAACGGGGACACCATATATTTT. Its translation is CASSVNGDTIYF.

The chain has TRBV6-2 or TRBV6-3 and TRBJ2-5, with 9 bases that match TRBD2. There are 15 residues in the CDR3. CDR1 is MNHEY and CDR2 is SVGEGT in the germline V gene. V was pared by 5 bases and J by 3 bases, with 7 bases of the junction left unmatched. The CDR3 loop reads CASSTPGLAEETQYF. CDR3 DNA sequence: TGTGCCAGCAGTACTCCGGGACTAGCAGAAGAGACCCAGTACTTC.

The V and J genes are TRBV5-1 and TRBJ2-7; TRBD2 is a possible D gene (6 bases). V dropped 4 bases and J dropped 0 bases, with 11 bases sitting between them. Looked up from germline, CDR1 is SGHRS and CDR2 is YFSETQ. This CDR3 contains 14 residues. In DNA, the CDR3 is TGCGCCAGCAGCCCGGAGGGGCACTCCTACGAGCAGTACTTC. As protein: CASSPEGHSYEQYF.

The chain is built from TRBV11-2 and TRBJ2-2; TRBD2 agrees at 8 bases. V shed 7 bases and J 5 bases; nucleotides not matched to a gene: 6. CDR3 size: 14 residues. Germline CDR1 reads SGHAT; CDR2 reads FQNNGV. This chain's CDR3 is CASTPRGGTGELFF. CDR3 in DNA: TGTGCCAGCACCCCCCGGGGGGGGACCGGGGAGCTGTTTTTT.

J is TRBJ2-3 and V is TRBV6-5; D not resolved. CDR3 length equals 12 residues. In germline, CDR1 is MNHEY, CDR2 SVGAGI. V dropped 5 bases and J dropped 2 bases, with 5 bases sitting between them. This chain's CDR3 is CASSSFTDTQYF. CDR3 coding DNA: TGTGCCAGCAGTAGCTTCACAGATACGCAGTATTTT.